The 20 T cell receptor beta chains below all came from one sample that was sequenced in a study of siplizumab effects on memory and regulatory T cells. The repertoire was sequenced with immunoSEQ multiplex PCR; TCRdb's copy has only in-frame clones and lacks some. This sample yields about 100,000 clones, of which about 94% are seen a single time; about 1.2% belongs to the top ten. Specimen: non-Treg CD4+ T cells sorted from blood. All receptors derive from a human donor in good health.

The CDR3 nucleotides read TGCAGCGTGGGGGCAGATACGCAGTATTTT. It translates to CSVGADTQYF. The chain employs TRBV29-1 and TRBJ2-3; perhaps D is TRBD1 or TRBD2 (5 bases each). There are 10 residues in the CDR3. Germline CDR1 is SQVTM and CDR2 is ANQGSEA. Trimming pared 6 bases from V and 4 bases from J, leaving 5 bases between.

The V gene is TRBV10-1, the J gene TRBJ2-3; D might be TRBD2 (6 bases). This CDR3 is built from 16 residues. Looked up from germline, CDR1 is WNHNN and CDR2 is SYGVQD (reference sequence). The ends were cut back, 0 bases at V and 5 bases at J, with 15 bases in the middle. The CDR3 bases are TGCGCCAGCAGTGAGTCGGAGTTTAGCGGAAAAGATACGCAGTATTTT. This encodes CASSESEFSGKDTQYF.

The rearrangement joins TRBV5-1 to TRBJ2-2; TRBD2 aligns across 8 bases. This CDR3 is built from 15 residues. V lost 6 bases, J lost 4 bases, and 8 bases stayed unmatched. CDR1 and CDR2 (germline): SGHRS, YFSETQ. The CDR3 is CASTTSGDGTGELFF. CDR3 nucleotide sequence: TGCGCCAGCACAACTAGCGGAGACGGCACCGGGGAGCTGTTTTTT.

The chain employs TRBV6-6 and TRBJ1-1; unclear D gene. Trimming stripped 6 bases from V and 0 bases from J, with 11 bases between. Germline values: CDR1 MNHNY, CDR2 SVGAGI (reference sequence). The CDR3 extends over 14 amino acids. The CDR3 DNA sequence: TGTGCCAGCAGACAACGACGGATGAACACTGAAGCTTTCTTT. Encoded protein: CASRQRRMNTEAFF.

CDR3 sequence (DNA): TGTGCCAGTAAGCGGCAGGGAGAAGCTTTCTTT. As protein: CASKRQGEAFF. The chain couples TRBV19 to TRBJ1-1; TRBD1 is a possible D gene (5 bases). Germline assignment: CDR1 LNHDA and CDR2 SQIVND (reference sequence). V was clipped by 7 bases and J by 8 bases, with 11 bases between them. CDR3 length: 11 residues.

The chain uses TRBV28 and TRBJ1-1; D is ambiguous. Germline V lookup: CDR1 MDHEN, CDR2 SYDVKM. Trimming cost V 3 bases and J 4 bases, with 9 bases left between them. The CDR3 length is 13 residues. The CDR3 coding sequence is TGTGCCAGCAGTTTCGGGGTTGCCACTGAAGCTTTCTTT. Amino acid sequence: CASSFGVATEAFF.

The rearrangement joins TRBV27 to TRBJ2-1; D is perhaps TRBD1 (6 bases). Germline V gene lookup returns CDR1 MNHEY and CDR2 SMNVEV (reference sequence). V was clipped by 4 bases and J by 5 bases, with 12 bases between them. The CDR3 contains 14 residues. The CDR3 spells CASSYTGIHNEQFF. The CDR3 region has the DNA TGTGCCAGCAGTTATACAGGGATTCACAATGAGCAGTTCTTC.

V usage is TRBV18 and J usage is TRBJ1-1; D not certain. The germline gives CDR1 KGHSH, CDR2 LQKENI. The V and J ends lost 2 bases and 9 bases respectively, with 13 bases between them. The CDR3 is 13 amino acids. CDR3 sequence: CASSPVTGSQAFF. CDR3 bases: TGTGCCAGCTCACCAGTGACCGGGAGCCAAGCTTTCTTT.

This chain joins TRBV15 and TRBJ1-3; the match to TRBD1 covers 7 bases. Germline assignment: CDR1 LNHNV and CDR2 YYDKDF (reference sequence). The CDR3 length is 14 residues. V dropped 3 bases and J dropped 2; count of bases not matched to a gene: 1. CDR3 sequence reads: CATSSGTAGNTIYF. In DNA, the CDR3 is TGTGCCACCAGCAGCGGGACAGCTGGAAACACCATATATTTT.

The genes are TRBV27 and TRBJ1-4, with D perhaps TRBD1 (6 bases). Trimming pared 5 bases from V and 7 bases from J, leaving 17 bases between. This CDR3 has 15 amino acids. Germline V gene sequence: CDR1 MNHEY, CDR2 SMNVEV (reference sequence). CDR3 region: CASSPGAGKGEKLFF. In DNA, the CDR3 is TGTGCCAGCAGTCCAGGGGCAGGGAAGGGTGAAAAACTGTTTTTT. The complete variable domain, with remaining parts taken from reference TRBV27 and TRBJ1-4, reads EAQVTQNPRYLITVTGKKLTVTCSQNMNHEYMSWYRQDPGLGLRQIYYSMNVEVTDKGDVPEGYKVSRKEKRNFPLILESPSPNQTSLYFCASSPGAGKGEKLFFGSGTQLSVL.

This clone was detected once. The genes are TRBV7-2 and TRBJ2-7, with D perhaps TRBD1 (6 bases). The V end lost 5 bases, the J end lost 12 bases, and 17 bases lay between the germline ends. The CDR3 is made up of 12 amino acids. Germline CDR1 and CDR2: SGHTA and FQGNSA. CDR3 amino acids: CASSPHRQALYF. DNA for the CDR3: TGTGCCAGCAGCCCCCACCGACAGGCGTTGTACTTC. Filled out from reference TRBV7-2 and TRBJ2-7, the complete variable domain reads GAGVSQSPSNKVTEKGKDVELRCDPISGHTALYWYRQSLGQGLEFLIYFQGNSAPDKSGLPSDRFSAERTGGSVSTLTIQRTQQEDSAVYLCASSPHRQALYFGPGTRLTVT.

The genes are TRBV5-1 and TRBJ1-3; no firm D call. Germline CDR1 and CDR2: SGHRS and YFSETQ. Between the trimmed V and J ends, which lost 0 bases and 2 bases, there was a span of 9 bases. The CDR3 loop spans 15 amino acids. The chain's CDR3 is CASSLGNEAGNTIYF. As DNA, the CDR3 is TGCGCCAGCAGCTTGGGTAATGAGGCTGGAAACACCATATATTTT.

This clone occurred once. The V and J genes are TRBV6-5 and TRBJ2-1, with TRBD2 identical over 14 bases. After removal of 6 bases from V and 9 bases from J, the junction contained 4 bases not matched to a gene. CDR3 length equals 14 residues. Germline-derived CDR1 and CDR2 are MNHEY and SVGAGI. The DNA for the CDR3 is TGTGCCAGCAGGACGGGACTAGCGGGAGTTGAGCAGTTCTTC. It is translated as CASRTGLAGVEQFF.

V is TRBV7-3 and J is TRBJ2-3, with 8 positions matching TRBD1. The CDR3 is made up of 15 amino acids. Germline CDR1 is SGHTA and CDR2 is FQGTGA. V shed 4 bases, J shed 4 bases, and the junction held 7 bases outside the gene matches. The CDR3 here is CASSSQTGASDTQYF. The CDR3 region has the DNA TGTGCCAGCAGCTCCCAGACAGGGGCGTCAGATACGCAGTATTTT.

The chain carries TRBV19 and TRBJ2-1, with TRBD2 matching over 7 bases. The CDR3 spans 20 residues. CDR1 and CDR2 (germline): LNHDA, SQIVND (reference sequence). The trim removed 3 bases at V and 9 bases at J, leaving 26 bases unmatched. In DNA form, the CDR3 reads TGTGCCAGTAGTATTTGGTGGGTGGATCAGGAGGGAGGGCCCTCGGGTGAGCAGTTCTTC. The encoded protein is CASSIWWVDQEGGPSGEQFF.

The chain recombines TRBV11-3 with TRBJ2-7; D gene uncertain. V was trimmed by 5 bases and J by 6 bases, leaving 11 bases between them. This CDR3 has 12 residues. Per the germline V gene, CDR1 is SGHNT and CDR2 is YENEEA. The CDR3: CASSLGSGEQYF. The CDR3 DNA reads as TGTGCCAGCAGCCTGGGTTCTGGCGAGCAGTACTTC.

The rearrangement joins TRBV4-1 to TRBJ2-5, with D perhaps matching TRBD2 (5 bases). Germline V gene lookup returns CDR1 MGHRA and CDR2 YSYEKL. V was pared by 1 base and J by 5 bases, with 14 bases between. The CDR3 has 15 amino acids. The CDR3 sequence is CASSQGLTRGETQYF. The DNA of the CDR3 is TGCGCCAGCAGCCAAGGTCTCACAAGAGGGGAGACCCAGTACTTC.

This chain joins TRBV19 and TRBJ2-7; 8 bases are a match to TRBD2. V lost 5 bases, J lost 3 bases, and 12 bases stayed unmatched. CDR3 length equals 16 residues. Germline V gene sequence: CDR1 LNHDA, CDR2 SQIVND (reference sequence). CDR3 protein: CASSGLAGGVLYEQYF. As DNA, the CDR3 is TGTGCCAGTAGTGGATTGGCGGGAGGCGTCCTCTACGAGCAGTACTTC.

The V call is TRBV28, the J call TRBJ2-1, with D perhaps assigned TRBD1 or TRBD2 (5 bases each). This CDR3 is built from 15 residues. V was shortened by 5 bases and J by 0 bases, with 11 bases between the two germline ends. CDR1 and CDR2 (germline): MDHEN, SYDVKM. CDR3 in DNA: TGTGCCAGCAGTGGGGACGGAAGCTCCTACAATGAGCAGTTCTTC. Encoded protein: CASSGDGSSYNEQFF. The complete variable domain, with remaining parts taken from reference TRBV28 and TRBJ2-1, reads DVKVTQSSRYLVKRTGEKVFLECVQDMDHENMFWYRQDPGLGLRLIYFSYDVKMKEKGDIPEGYSVSREKKERFSLILESASTNQTSMYLCASSGDGSSYNEQFFGPGTRLTVL.

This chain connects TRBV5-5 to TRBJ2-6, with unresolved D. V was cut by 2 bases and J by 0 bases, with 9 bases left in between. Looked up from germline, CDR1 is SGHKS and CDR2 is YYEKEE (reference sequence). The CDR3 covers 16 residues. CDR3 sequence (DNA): TGTGCCAGCAGCTTCTCCATTAACTCTGGGGCCAACGTCCTGACTTTC. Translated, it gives CASSFSINSGANVLTF.